This TCR beta chain was retrieved from a study of OX40 agonist ivuxolimab in advanced cancers. The assay was immunoSEQ multiplex PCR, and TCRdb's table has in-frame clones only and misses some. The data hold around 110,000 clones, with just over 90% observed a single time. In germline, CDR1 is SGHRS, CDR2 YFSETQ. V shed 4 bases and J 0 bases; nucleotides not matched to a gene: 9. This CDR3 region has 17 residues. The chain couples TRBV5-1 to TRBJ2-7; 11 bases line up with TRBD1. This sequence originates from an adult with an advanced solid tumor such as melanoma, head and neck, liver or kidney cancer. The sample was CD4+ or CD8+ T cells sorted from blood, taken in a trial of the OX40 agonist ivuxolimab. The CDR3 DNA follows: TGCGCCAGCAGCCGCTCCGGGACAGGGGGTCCCTCCTACGAGCAGTACTTC. The encoded protein is CASSRSGTGGPSYEQYF. Variable domain in full (rest from reference TRBV5-1 and TRBJ2-7): KAGVTQTPRYLIKTRGQQVTLSCSPISGHRSVSWYQQTPGQGLQFLFEYFSETQRNKGNFPGRFSGRQFSNSRSEMNVSTLELGDSALYLCASSRSGTGGPSYEQYFGPGTRLTVT.